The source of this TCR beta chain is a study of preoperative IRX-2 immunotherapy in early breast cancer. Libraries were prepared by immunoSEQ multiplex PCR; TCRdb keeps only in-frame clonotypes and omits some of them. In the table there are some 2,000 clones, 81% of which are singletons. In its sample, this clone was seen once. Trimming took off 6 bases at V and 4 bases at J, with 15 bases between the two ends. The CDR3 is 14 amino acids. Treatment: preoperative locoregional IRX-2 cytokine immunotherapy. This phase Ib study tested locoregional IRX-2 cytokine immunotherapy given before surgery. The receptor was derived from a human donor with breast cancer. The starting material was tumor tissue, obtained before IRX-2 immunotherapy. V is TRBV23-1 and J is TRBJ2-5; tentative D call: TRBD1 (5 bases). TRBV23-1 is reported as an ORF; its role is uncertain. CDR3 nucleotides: TGCGCCAGCAGCTTATCAGGGTTAGGAGAGACCCAGTACTTC. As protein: CASSLSGLGETQYF.